The next 10 T cell receptor beta chains were all read from a single sample in a study of metastatic and nonmetastatic thyroid tumors. Every patient was untreated before thyroid surgery. TCRdb re-analyzed the PCR reads through MiXCR. The sample yields 50,000 or so clones, approximately 20% seen once. The sequenced sample was blood. The receptor set was obtained from a male donor with papillary thyroid cancer or a benign thyroid nodule (not recorded which). Some clones in this sample may be carry-over from other donors' samples.

This clone was recorded at least ten times. Other nucleotide sequences from this sample produce the same CDR3. The genes are TRBV5-1 and TRBJ2-1; 7 nucleotides align to TRBD2. The CDR3 is 17 amino acids. Losses at the gene ends were 1 base for V and 5 bases for J; bases not matched to a gene: 12. Germline V CDR1 and CDR2: SGHRS, YFSETQ. The CDR3 is CASSLLGGGTFDNEQFF. DNA for the CDR3: TGCGCCAGCAGCTTGCTTGGCGGGGGAACCTTCGACAATGAGCAGTTCTTC.

This clone was seen at least ten times. The chain joins TRBV6-1 to TRBJ2-7; D is undetermined. This CDR3 has 15 residues. Per the germline V gene, CDR1 is MNHNS and CDR2 is SASEGT. V dropped 6 bases and J dropped 1 base, with 16 bases sitting between them. The CDR3, as DNA: TGTGCCAGCAGCGTAAACCTTTATTTTTCCTACGAGCAGTACTTC. Protein product: CASSVNLYFSYEQYF.

This clone was picked up many times. The chain has TRBV15 and TRBJ2-2, with 9 bases aligning to TRBD1. Germline-derived CDR1 and CDR2 are LNHNV and YYDKDF (reference sequence). Germline trimming cut 9 bases from V and 5 bases from J; bases unmatched to any gene: 13. CDR3 length: 16 amino acids. The CDR3 coding sequence is TGTGCCACAGGACCGAGGGACAGGGTTGGAACCGGGGAGCTGTTTTTT. This codes for CATGPRDRVGTGELFF.

This clone was seen many times. This chain connects TRBV6-2 or TRBV6-3 to TRBJ2-1; TRBD2 aligns across 15 bases. The V segment lost 5 bases and the J segment 9 bases; nucleotides outside the gene matches: 5. Germline V CDR1 and CDR2: MNHEY, SVGEGT. The CDR3 length is 15 residues. As DNA, the CDR3 is TGTGCCAGCAGTCGGACTAGCGGGGGGGGCGGTGAGCAGTTCTTC. This codes for CASSRTSGGGGEQFF.

This clone is labeled medium-sized (0.01 to 0.1%). The CDR3 spells CASSLTSGSPHYEQYF. The DNA for the CDR3 is TGTGCCAGCAGTTTGACTAGCGGGAGCCCTCACTACGAGCAGTACTTC. The chain joins TRBV27 to TRBJ2-7; 12 bases line up with TRBD2. CDR1 and CDR2 (germline): MNHEY, SMNVEV (reference sequence). Trimming took 3 bases from V and 3 from J; bases not matched to a gene: 6. CDR3 length equals 16 residues.

This clone has at least ten counts. The chain employs TRBV20-1 and TRBJ1-2; D gene uncertain. There are 12 residues in the CDR3. Trimming removed 6 bases at V and 2 bases at J, with 10 bases between. Germline V gene sequence: CDR1 DFQATT, CDR2 SNEGSKA (reference sequence). The CDR3 sequence: CSANQENYGYTF. CDR3 in DNA: TGCAGTGCAAACCAGGAAAACTATGGCTACACCTTC.

This clone was seen ten or more times. This chain joins TRBV18 and TRBJ1-3, with no clear D. Between the trimmed V and J ends, which lost 3 bases and 0 bases, there was a span of 12 bases. Germline CDR1 reads KGHSH; CDR2 reads LQKENI. CDR3 length equals 16 residues. This CDR3 is CASSPLKDHSGNTIYF. Here the CDR3 DNA reads TGTGCCAGCTCACCCCTAAAGGACCACTCTGGAAACACCATATATTTT.

This clone occurred many times. V usage is TRBV4-1 and J usage is TRBJ2-2, with D possibly TRBD2 on 5 matching bases. CDR1 and CDR2 from the germline V gene are MGHRA and YSYEKL. The CDR3 sequence is 12 residues long. The germline V and J ends were trimmed by 3 bases and 8 bases, with 7 bases remaining between them. The CDR3 nucleotides read TGCGCCAGCAGCCAGGGGAGAGGGGAGCTGTTTTTT. It specifies CASSQGRGELFF.

Comments on this clone: A much larger clone differs from this one at a single base, so this may be a read error. This chain connects TRBV7-2 to TRBJ2-7; the D is unclear. CDR1 and CDR2 (germline): SGHTA, FQGNSA. This CDR3 spans 15 amino acids. In DNA form, the CDR3 reads TGTGCCAGCAGCTTAAGTCCAGACCGGAACTACGATCAGTACTTC. Encoded protein: CASSLSPDRNYDQYF.

This rearrangement joins TRBV2 to TRBJ1-3; 8 nucleotides line up with TRBD1. Per the germline V gene, CDR1 is SNHLY and CDR2 is FYNNEI. Trimming removed 8 bases from V and 2 bases from J; junction bases left unmatched: 11. This CDR3 is built from 16 residues. DNA for the CDR3: TGTGCCAGCTCTATGGGCCCGACAGGGGCTGGAAACACCATATATTTT. It is translated as CASSMGPTGAGNTIYF.